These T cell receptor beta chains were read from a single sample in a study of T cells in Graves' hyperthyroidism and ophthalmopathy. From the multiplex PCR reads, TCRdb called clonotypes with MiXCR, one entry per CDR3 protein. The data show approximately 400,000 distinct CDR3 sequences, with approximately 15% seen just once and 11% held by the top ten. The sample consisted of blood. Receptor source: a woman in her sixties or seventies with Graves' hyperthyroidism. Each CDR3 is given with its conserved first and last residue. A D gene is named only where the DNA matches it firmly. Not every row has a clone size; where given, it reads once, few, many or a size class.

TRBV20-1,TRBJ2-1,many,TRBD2,CSARALGRAGANEQFF,TGCAGTGCTAGAGCCCTCGGGAGAGCGGGGGCCAATGAGCAGTTCTTC
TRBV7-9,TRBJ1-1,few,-,CASSSWRTGMDTEAFF,TGTGCCAGCAGCTCTTGGCGTACAGGGATGGATACTGAAGCTTTCTTT
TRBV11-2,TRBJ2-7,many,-,CASSLFPAGPYEQYF,TGTGCCAGCAGCTTATTCCCCGCGGGGCCCTACGAGCAGTACTTC
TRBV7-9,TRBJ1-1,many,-,CASSLGSEGITEAFF,TGTGCCAGCAGCTTAGGCAGTGAGGGTATCACTGAAGCTTTCTTT
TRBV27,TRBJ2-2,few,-,CASSRTDLMDTGELFF,TGTGCCAGCAGCCGGACGGATCTAATGGACACCGGGGAGCTGTTTTTT
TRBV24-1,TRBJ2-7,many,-,CATSDSREGPYEQYF,TGTGCCACCAGTGATTCCAGGGAAGGTCCCTACGAGCAGTACTTC
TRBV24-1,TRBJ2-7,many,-,CATSDSLATYEQYF,TGTGCCACCAGTGATAGCCTAGCGACCTACGAGCAGTACTTC
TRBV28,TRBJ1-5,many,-,CASRDRINQPQHF,TGTGCCAGCAGGGACAGAATTAATCAGCCCCAGCATTTT
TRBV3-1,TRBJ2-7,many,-,CASSHDSYEQYF,TGTGCCAGCAGCCATGATTCCTACGAGCAGTACTTC
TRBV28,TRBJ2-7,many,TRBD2,CASSLYSGRSLEQYF,TGTGCCAGCAGTTTATATAGCGGGAGATCGCTCGAGCAGTACTTC
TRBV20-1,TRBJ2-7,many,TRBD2,CSAIQQGLAGSYEQYF,TGCAGTGCCATTCAGCAGGGACTAGCGGGTAGCTACGAGCAGTACTTC
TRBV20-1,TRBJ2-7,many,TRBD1,CSAGPGTVLYEQYF,TGCAGTGCCGGTCCCGGGACAGTGCTCTACGAGCAGTACTTC
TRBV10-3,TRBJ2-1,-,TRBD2,CAISSGLAGGRSYNEQFF,TGTGCCATCAGTTCGGGACTAGCGGGAGGGCGGTCCTACAATGAGCAGTTCTTC
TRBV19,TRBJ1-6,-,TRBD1,CASSPRDRGNSPLHF,TGTGCCAGTAGTCCCCGGGACAGGGGCAATTCACCCCTCCACTTT
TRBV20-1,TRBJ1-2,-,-,CSASDRPNYGYTF,TGCAGTGCTAGCGACAGGCCTAACTATGGCTACACCTTC
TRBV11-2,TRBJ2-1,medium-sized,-,CASSLESGGGQFF,TGTGCCAGCAGCTTAGAGTCGGGTGGTGGGCAGTTCTTC
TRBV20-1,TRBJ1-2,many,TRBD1,CSARGGQGVYGYTF,TGCAGTGCTAGAGGGGGACAGGGAGTATATGGCTACACCTTC
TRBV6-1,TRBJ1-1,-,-,CASSTTGQNTEAFF,TGTGCCAGCAGTACGACCGGACAGAACACTGAAGCTTTCTTT
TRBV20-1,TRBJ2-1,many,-,CSARDRGKPYNEQFF,TGCAGTGCTAGAGATCGCGGGAAACCCTACAATGAGCAGTTCTTC
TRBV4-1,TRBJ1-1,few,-,CASSQEPPGVGTEAFF,TGCGCCAGCAGCCAAGAACCCCCAGGGGTAGGTACTGAAGCTTTCTTT
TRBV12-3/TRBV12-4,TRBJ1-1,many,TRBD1,CASRPRTGHTEAFF,TGTGCCAGCAGGCCCCGGACAGGGCACACTGAAGCTTTCTTT
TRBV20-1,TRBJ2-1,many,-,CSASKGPSSYNEQFF,TGCAGTGCTTCCAAAGGGCCTAGCTCCTACAATGAGCAGTTCTTC
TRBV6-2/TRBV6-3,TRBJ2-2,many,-,CASRQFIDTGELFF,TGTGCCAGCAGGCAATTTATCGACACCGGGGAGCTGTTTTTT
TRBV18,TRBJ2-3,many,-,CASSPPSGADTQYF,TGTGCCAGCTCACCACCATCAGGGGCAGATACGCAGTATTTT
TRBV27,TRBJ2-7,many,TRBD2,CASSLKASGLSSSYEQYF,TGTGCCAGCAGTTTAAAGGCTAGCGGGCTTTCGAGCTCCTACGAGCAGTACTTC
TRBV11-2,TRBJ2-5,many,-,CASSYPSETQYF,TGTGCCAGCAGTTATCCGAGTGAGACCCAGTACTTC
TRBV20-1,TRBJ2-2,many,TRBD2,CSAGTSGKDTGELFF,TGCAGTGCTGGGACTAGCGGGAAGGACACCGGGGAGCTGTTTTTT
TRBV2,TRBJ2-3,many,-,CASGKTTTPSIDTQYF,TGTGCCAGCGGCAAGACTACGACCCCGAGCATAGATACGCAGTATTTT
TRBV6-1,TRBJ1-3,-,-,CASSLISSSGNTIYF,TGTGCCAGCAGTTTAATAAGCTCCTCTGGAAACACCATATATTTT
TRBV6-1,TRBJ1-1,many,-,CASRAGHRMNTEAFF,TGTGCCAGCAGGGCAGGGCATAGAATGAACACTGAAGCTTTCTTT
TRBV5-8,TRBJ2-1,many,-,CASSLVGSTYNEQFF,TGTGCCAGCAGCTTGGTTGGGAGTACCTACAATGAGCAGTTCTTC
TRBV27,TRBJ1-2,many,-,CASSAVGQASRPGYTF,TGTGCCAGCTCTGCTGTGGGTCAGGCCAGCCGCCCCGGCTACACCTTC
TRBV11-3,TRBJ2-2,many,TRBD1,CASSALGQGAAAGELFF,TGTGCCAGCAGCGCCCTGGGACAGGGAGCAGCGGCCGGGGAGCTGTTTTTT
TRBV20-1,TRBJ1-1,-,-,CSAPRGGVNTEAFF,TGCAGCGCCCCCCGCGGGGGCGTCAACACTGAAGCTTTCTTT
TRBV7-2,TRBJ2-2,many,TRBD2,CASSPRGLAGGHRELFF,TGTGCCAGCAGCCCCCGGGGACTAGCGGGAGGACACCGGGAGCTGTTTTTT
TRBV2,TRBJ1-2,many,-,CASGSETENYGYTF,TGTGCCAGCGGGTCAGAGACTGAAAACTATGGCTACACCTTC
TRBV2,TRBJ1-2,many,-,CASRGMKGGLEGYTF,TGTGCCAGCAGGGGGATGAAGGGCGGGCTGGAGGGCTACACCTTC
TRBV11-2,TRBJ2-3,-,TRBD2,CASSPLRAGSGRVTDTQYF,TGTGCCAGCAGCCCCCTAAGAGCGGGGAGCGGGAGAGTCACAGATACGCAGTATTTT
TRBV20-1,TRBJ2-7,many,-,CSARVQTRYEQYF,TGCAGTGCTAGAGTTCAGACGAGGTACGAGCAGTACTTC
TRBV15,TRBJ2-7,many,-,CATSREGGTYEQYF,TGTGCCACCAGCAGGGAGGGCGGAACCTACGAGCAGTACTTC
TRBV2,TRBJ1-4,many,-,CASSEAGVGEKLFF,TGTGCCAGCAGTGAAGCAGGGGTCGGTGAAAAACTGTTTTTT
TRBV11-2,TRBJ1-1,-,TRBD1,CASSHRSGTGETEAFF,TGTGCCAGCAGCCATCGCTCGGGGACAGGGGAGACTGAAGCTTTCTTT
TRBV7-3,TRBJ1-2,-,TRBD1,CASSFGQGDYGYGYTF,TGTGCCAGCAGCTTCGGGCAGGGGGACTATGGCTATGGCTACACCTTC
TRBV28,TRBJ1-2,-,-,CASSLMGALDYGYTF,TGTGCCAGCAGTTTAATGGGGGCGCTGGACTATGGCTACACCTTC
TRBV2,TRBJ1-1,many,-,CASSVDPRDTEAFF,TGTGCCAGCAGCGTGGATCCGAGGGACACTGAAGCTTTCTTT
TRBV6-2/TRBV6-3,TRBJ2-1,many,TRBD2,CASSLAGSSNEQFF,TGTGCCAGCAGTCTAGCGGGTAGTAGCAATGAGCAGTTCTTC
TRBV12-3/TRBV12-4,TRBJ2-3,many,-,CASSYFSTDTQYF,TGTGCCAGCAGTTATTTTAGCACAGATACGCAGTATTTT
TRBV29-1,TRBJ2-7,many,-,CSVLSKGTISYEQYF,TGCAGCGTCCTTTCCAAGGGAACGATCTCCTACGAGCAGTACTTC
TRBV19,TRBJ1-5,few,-,CASTVMAEARQPQHF,TGTGCCAGCACCGTTATGGCAGAGGCCCGGCAGCCCCAGCATTTT
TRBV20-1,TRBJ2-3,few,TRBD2,CSASVLSGTSGRADTQYF,TGCAGTGCTAGTGTGCTATCCGGGACTAGCGGGAGGGCAGATACGCAGTATTTT
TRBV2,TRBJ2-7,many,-,CASSEALIGQGGYEQYF,TGTGCCAGCAGTGAAGCGCTTATCGGGCAGGGAGGCTACGAGCAGTACTTC